The 29 T cell receptor beta chains in this list originate from one sample, sequenced in a study of T-cell reconstitution after alpha-beta-depleted transplantation in children. Unique molecular identifiers were used in preparing the TCRbeta library. From the PCR reads, TCRdb called clonotypes with MiXCR, one entry per CDR3 protein. The sample shows more than 200,000 distinct CDR3 sequences, around a sixth of them seen only once. Sequenced here: PBMCs, mostly from graft donor cells, sampled 360 days after TCRalphabeta/CD19-depleted stem cell transplant. The receptors stem from a male patient between 2 and 15 years old who had a stem cell transplant for acute lymphoblastic leukemia, so the T cells may come from the graft donor.

This clonotype has only a few counts. The V call is TRBV19, the J call TRBJ2-1; 8 nucleotides agree with TRBD2. Germline CDR1 is LNHDA and CDR2 is SQIVND (reference sequence). This CDR3 is built from 14 residues. V shed 1 base and J 7 bases; nucleotides not matched to a gene: 3. The CDR3 DNA follows: TGTGCCAGTAGTATAGGGGGCGGGAGGAATGAGCAGTTCTTC. It translates to CASSIGGGRNEQFF.

The rearrangement links TRBV4-2 to TRBJ1-5; D uncertain. In germline, CDR1 is LGHNA, CDR2 YNFKEQ. The CDR3 spans 14 residues. Trimming left V 3 bases short and J 4 bases short, with 10 bases between. The CDR3 spells CASSQTGRNQPQHF. The CDR3 bases are TGTGCCAGCAGCCAGACCGGGAGAAATCAGCCCCAGCATTTT.

In this sample, this clonotype turned up once. The rearrangement joins TRBV20-1 to TRBJ2-7, with TRBD2 matching 10 bases. J gave up 1 base and V 3 bases, and 6 bases lay outside the gene matches. The CDR3 covers 15 residues. CDR1 is DFQATT and CDR2 is SNEGSKA in the germline V gene (reference sequence). The CDR3 DNA reads TGCAGTGCTAGTGCCCTAGCGGGGGTTTCCTACGAGCAGTACTTC. It encodes CSASALAGVSYEQYF.

This clonotype was seen a handful of times. This chain links TRBV20-1 with TRBJ1-5; tentatively, D is TRBD1 (6 bases). This CDR3 has 15 residues. V lost 1 base and J 6 bases, leaving 16 bases between the germline ends. The germline V gene has CDR1 DFQATT and CDR2 SNEGSKA (reference sequence). CDR3 coding DNA: TGCAGTGCTAGAGGTCCAGGGGTGGCGGGTCAGCCCCAGCATTTT. It yields the protein CSARGPGVAGQPQHF.

The DNA for the CDR3 is TGTGCCAGCAGCTTAAAAGCGGCCGGGACAGGGGTCGGCACTGAAGCTTTCTTT. Encoded protein: CASSLKAAGTGVGTEAFF. This chain connects TRBV11-2 to TRBJ1-1, with 10 bases aligning to TRBD1. Per germline, CDR1 SGHAT and CDR2 FQNNGV. The CDR3 is 18 residues long. V lost 2 bases and J lost 4; bases outside the gene matches: 13.

A few counts support this clonotype. CDR3 coding DNA: TGTGCCAGCAGTTACTCAGGGACAGGGGTCACTGAAGCTTTCTTT. Residues: CASSYSGTGVTEAFF. J is TRBJ1-1 and V is TRBV6-5; TRBD1 aligns across 10 bases. J lost 4 bases, V lost 0 bases, and 2 bases had no gene match. The CDR3 consists of 15 residues. Germline V gene lookup returns CDR1 MNHEY and CDR2 SVGAGI.

As concerns this clonotype: Being one base from a much bigger clone, this may be a read error. The CDR3 spells CASSLVLIGTANTGELIF. The CDR3 DNA sequence: TGTGCCAGCAGCTTAGTGCTCATAGGGACGGCGAACACCGGGGAGCTGATTTTT. The chain carries TRBV7-2 and TRBJ2-2; D may be TRBD1 or TRBD2 (5 bases each). Looked up from germline, CDR1 is SGHTA and CDR2 is FQGNSA. The CDR3 has 18 amino acids.

This clonotype was counted only a few times. This chain uses TRBV9 with TRBJ2-5; D is possibly TRBD1 (5 bases). This CDR3 contains 14 residues. V shed 1 base and J shed 3 bases, with 10 bases lying between them. Looked up from germline, CDR1 is SGDLS and CDR2 is YYNGEE. This CDR3 reads CASSVLWGEETQYF. CDR3 bases: TGTGCCAGCAGCGTACTTTGGGGCGAAGAGACCCAGTACTTC.

The table lists this clonotype with a few counts. The rearrangement joins TRBV29-1 to TRBJ2-7, with 7 bases lining up with TRBD1. The germline V gene has CDR1 SQVTM and CDR2 ANQGSEA. Losses at the gene ends were 6 bases for V and 5 bases for J; bases not matched to a gene: 10. The CDR3 spans 13 residues. CDR3 DNA sequence: TGCAGCGTCCAAGCACAGACAGGGCACGAGCAGTACTTC. Translating gives CSVQAQTGHEQYF.

This clonotype was observed a handful of times. The CDR3 region has the DNA TGCGCCAGCAGCTCGGACAGTTACCAAGAGACCCAGTACTTC. Translated: CASSSDSYQETQYF. V gene TRBV5-1 combines with J gene TRBJ2-5, with D maybe TRBD1 (6 bases). V was shortened by 3 bases and J by 0 bases, with 9 bases between the two germline ends. Germline CDR1 and CDR2: SGHRS and YFSETQ. CDR3 length: 14 residues.

The chain has TRBV4-1 and TRBJ2-5; D may be TRBD1 (6 bases). Per germline, CDR1 MGHRA and CDR2 YSYEKL. CDR3 length equals 16 residues. Trimming took 2 bases from V and 5 from J, leaving 18 bases between them. CDR3 in amino acids: CASSQMGTFYGETQYF. The CDR3 nucleotides read TGCGCCAGCAGCCAAATGGGGACATTCTATGGGGAGACCCAGTACTTC.

CDR3 protein: CASSKGDSPPRTDTQYF. The CDR3 bases are TGTGCCAGCAGCAAAGGGGACAGTCCCCCTCGGACAGATACGCAGTATTTT. The chain employs TRBV21-1 and TRBJ2-3; the table's D call TRBD1 went unverified against the DNA. TRBV21-1 is designated a pseudogene. The CDR3 loop spans 17 amino acids.

V is TRBV12-3 or TRBV12-4 and J is TRBJ2-5; TRBD1 matches at 12 bases. The CDR3 contains 18 residues. V lost 5 bases, J lost 4 bases, and 14 bases stayed unmatched. This CDR3 is CASSRQLPGQGARETQYF. The CDR3 region has the DNA TGTGCCAGCAGTCGACAACTCCCGGGACAGGGGGCTAGAGAGACCCAGTACTTC.

The V gene is TRBV5-1, the J gene TRBJ2-1; D not resolved. Deletions cut 5 bases from V and 5 bases from J, with 11 bases between. The length of the CDR3 is 13 residues. CDR1 and CDR2 (germline): SGHRS, YFSETQ. CDR3 sequence reads: CASSLGPDNEQFF. CDR3 in DNA: TGCGCCAGCAGTCTTGGACCAGACAATGAGCAGTTCTTC.

The genes are TRBV29-1 and TRBJ1-6; 7 bases agree with TRBD1. Unmatched junction bases numbered 5, after V lost 5 bases and J lost 10 bases. This CDR3 has 12 residues. Germline V gene lookup returns CDR1 SQVTM and CDR2 ANQGSEA. The CDR3 nucleotides are TGCAGCGTTCGACAGGGAGGATCACCCCTCCACTTT. Translating it yields CSVRQGGSPLHF.

The CDR3 nucleotides are TGTGCCAGCAGCCGCCGGGGTGGGCGGGCGAACACCGGGGAGCTGTTTTTT. Protein sequence: CASSRRGGRANTGELFF. The chain is built from TRBV6-1 and TRBJ2-2; maybe TRBD2 (5 bases). Germline values: CDR1 MNHNS, CDR2 SASEGT. This CDR3 is 17 amino acids long. V lost 6 bases and J 0 bases, leaving 17 bases between the germline ends.

The rearrangement uses TRBV5-1 and TRBJ2-1, with 12 positions matching TRBD2. The germline V gene encodes CDR1 SGHRS and CDR2 YFSETQ. V dropped 4 bases and J dropped 4; count of bases not matched to a gene: 6. The CDR3 is made up of 16 amino acids. The CDR3: CASSLGTSGLYNEQFF. CDR3 DNA sequence: TGCGCCAGCAGCCTGGGGACTAGCGGGTTGTACAATGAGCAGTTCTTC.

This clonotype has a count of ten or more. V and J are TRBV12-3 or TRBV12-4 and TRBJ2-3; tentatively, D is TRBD1 (6 bases). The CDR3 consists of 13 residues. Between the trimmed V and J ends, which lost 5 bases and 3 bases, there was a span of 9 bases. In DNA, the CDR3 is TGTGCCAGCAGTGGACAGTCGACAGATACGCAGTATTTT. Protein sequence: CASSGQSTDTQYF.

This clonotype occurred a few times. The chain carries TRBV7-2 and TRBJ2-5, with D possibly TRBD2 on 5 matching bases. V was cut by 5 bases and J by 2 bases, with 9 bases left in between. Germline V CDR1 and CDR2: SGHTA, FQGNSA. The CDR3 sequence is 13 residues long. CDR3 bases: TGTGCCAGCAGCCTGGGAGAGCAAGAGACCCAGTACTTC. This encodes CASSLGEQETQYF.

CDR3 sequence reads: CASSLAYSNQPQHF. DNA for the CDR3: TGTGCCAGCAGCTTGGCATATAGCAATCAGCCCCAGCATTTT. The V and J genes are TRBV7-2 and TRBJ1-5; D is uncertain. CDR1 is SGHTA, CDR2 FQGNSA, per germline. V lost 3 bases, J lost 0 bases, and 6 bases lay in between. CDR3 length: 14 amino acids. The full variable domain, rest sourced from reference TRBV7-2 and TRBJ1-5, is GAGVSQSPSNKVTEKGKDVELRCDPISGHTALYWYRQSLGQGLEFLIYFQGNSAPDKSGLPSDRFSAERTGGSVSTLTIQRTQQEDSAVYLCASSLAYSNQPQHFGDGTRLSIL.

This chain joins TRBV4-2 and TRBJ2-7; D perhaps matches TRBD2 (5 bases). V was shortened by 1 base and J by 6 bases, with 13 bases between the two germline ends. There are 14 residues in the CDR3. CDR1 is LGHNA, CDR2 YNFKEQ, per germline. This chain's CDR3 is CASSQAVPGSEQYF. The CDR3, as DNA: TGTGCCAGCAGCCAAGCCGTGCCGGGGAGCGAGCAGTACTTC.

This clonotype was counted only a few times. The gene calls are TRBV5-1 and TRBJ2-2; D perhaps matches TRBD1 (5 bases). The germline V gene has CDR1 SGHRS and CDR2 YFSETQ. Trimming pared 0 bases from V and 7 bases from J, leaving 16 bases between. This CDR3 has 16 amino acids. The CDR3 is CASSLAVSGPVGELFF. In DNA, the CDR3 is TGCGCCAGCAGCTTGGCCGTGTCAGGGCCTGTCGGGGAGCTGTTTTTT.

This clonotype has more than one count but fewer than ten. V is TRBV10-2 and J is TRBJ1-1, with D hard to call. The CDR3 covers 12 residues. Germline values: CDR1 WSHSY, CDR2 SAAADI. V dropped 0 bases and J dropped 6 bases, with 5 bases sitting between them. CDR3 sequence reads: CASSESGAEAFF. The DNA of the CDR3 is TGCGCCAGCAGTGAGTCTGGGGCTGAAGCTTTCTTT.

This clonotype has a handful of counts. CDR3 in amino acids: CATGRTGEGGAFF. DNA of the CDR3: TGTGCCACAGGGAGGACAGGTGAAGGTGGAGCTTTCTTT. The chain joins TRBV15 to TRBJ1-1; 7 bases match TRBD1. This CDR3 has 13 residues. The V gene's germline CDR1 is LNHNV and CDR2 YYDKDF (reference sequence). V trimming: 9 bases; J trimming: 10 bases; junction bases outside the gene matches: 14.

There are a few counts of this clonotype. This chain links TRBV29-1 with TRBJ1-2; TRBD1 agrees at 10 bases. J was trimmed by 7 bases and V by 6 bases; bases with no gene match: 20. Per germline, CDR1 SQVTM and CDR2 ANQGSEA. This CDR3 is built from 17 residues. The CDR3 DNA is TGCAGCGTGGGACCCGGGACAGGGGTCGACGGGGGGTCTGGCTACACCTTC. It is translated as CSVGPGTGVDGGSGYTF.

In its sample, this clonotype was seen a few times. The V gene is TRBV12-3 or TRBV12-4, the J gene TRBJ2-3; the D gene is possibly TRBD2 (7 bases). The CDR3 length is 13 residues. The ends were cut back, 8 bases at V and 4 bases at J, with 13 bases in the middle. CDR3 in DNA: TGTGCCAGCCTACGGGGGGCCGCAGATACGCAGTATTTT. This translates into CASLRGAADTQYF.

The genes are TRBV27 and TRBJ2-1, with TRBD1 identical over 8 bases. This CDR3 spans 15 amino acids. J lost 2 bases, V lost 5 bases, and 5 bases had no gene match. Germline loops: CDR1 MNHEY, CDR2 SMNVEV (reference sequence). CDR3 sequence (DNA): TGTGCCAGCAGTACCCGACAGGGGACCTACAATGAGCAGTTCTTC. Amino acids: CASSTRQGTYNEQFF.

This clonotype has a handful of counts. V and J are TRBV5-4 and TRBJ2-1; D not resolved. Trimming pared 1 base from V and 5 bases from J, leaving 10 bases between. Per the germline V gene, CDR1 is SGHNT and CDR2 is YYREEE (reference sequence). This CDR3 comprises 14 residues. The CDR3 region is CASSLRAGNNEQFF. The CDR3 nucleotides read TGTGCCAGCAGCTTGAGGGCAGGTAACAATGAGCAGTTCTTC.

This clonotype was seen ten or more times. The rearrangement uses TRBV7-9 and TRBJ2-5; maybe TRBD2 (6 bases). Trimming took off 6 bases at V and 7 bases at J, with 18 bases between the two ends. From germline, CDR1 is SEHNR and CDR2 FQNEAQ (reference sequence). The CDR3 runs 14 residues. The CDR3 DNA reads TGTGCCAGCAGGACCCCAGGGATGGAGGGGACCCAGTACTTC. This gives the protein CASRTPGMEGTQYF.